This is a list of T cell receptor beta chains from one sample in a study of blood T cell repertoires in COVID-19. The repertoire was sequenced with immunoSEQ multiplex PCR; TCRdb's copy has only in-frame clones and lacks some. The sample has about 170,000 clones; more than 70% are singletons. Sample: peripheral blood. Source of these receptors: a woman in her seventies who had recovered from COVID-19. The conserved cysteine and the conserved F or W are not part of the CDR3 here.

j_gene: TRBJ2-1; v_gene: TRBV2; CDR3aa: ASSELTVMNNEQF
j_gene: TRBJ2-5; v_gene: TRBV11-2; CDR3aa: ASSLGLQETQY
j_gene: TRBJ2-7; v_gene: TRBV27; CDR3aa: ASSLSRLGGRY
j_gene: TRBJ2-5; v_gene: TRBV20-1; CDR3aa: STTRDSD
j_gene: TRBJ1-3; v_gene: TRBV10-3; CDR3aa: AISEGPGVGNTIY
j_gene: TRBJ1-2; v_gene: TRBV2; CDR3aa: ASSAETGGERSYT
j_gene: TRBJ1-1; v_gene: TRBV6-1; CDR3aa: ASSGKTDRRQAEAF
j_gene: TRBJ1-3; v_gene: TRBV9; CDR3aa: ASSAQSEGNTIY
j_gene: TRBJ2-2; v_gene: TRBV15; CDR3aa: ATRPTNTGELF
j_gene: TRBJ1-2; v_gene: TRBV10-3; CDR3aa: AIRDWDYT
j_gene: TRBJ2-4; v_gene: TRBV5-5; CDR3aa: ASSLAPTGGENIQY
j_gene: TRBJ1-6; v_gene: TRBV25-1; CDR3aa: ASSERGTGYNSPLH
j_gene: TRBJ1-1; v_gene: TRBV18; CDR3aa: ASSPRGGRNTEAF
j_gene: TRBJ2-7; v_gene: TRBV27; CDR3aa: ASSLSVGDYPYEQY
j_gene: TRBJ2-7; v_gene: TRBV6-2/TRBV6-3; CDR3aa: ASSYRGYWYEQY
j_gene: TRBJ2-2; v_gene: TRBV10-3; CDR3aa: AISGRDRNYTGELF
j_gene: TRBJ1-1; v_gene: TRBV18; CDR3aa: ASSPRGGQAF
j_gene: TRBJ2-2; v_gene: TRBV7-9; CDR3aa: ASSPKRAPQRANTGELF
j_gene: TRBJ2-1; v_gene: TRBV18; CDR3aa: ASSPPVASEQF
j_gene: TRBJ2-4; v_gene: TRBV7-9; CDR3aa: ASSWGPGLTSAKNIQY
j_gene: TRBJ2-3; v_gene: TRBV19; CDR3aa: ASSLRDRVRTY
j_gene: TRBJ1-1; v_gene: TRBV18; CDR3aa: ASSPGRRVEAF
j_gene: TRBJ1-5; v_gene: TRBV2; CDR3aa: ASSEVSGRQPQH
j_gene: TRBJ1-1; v_gene: TRBV6-5; CDR3aa: AITLKGREAF
j_gene: TRBJ2-3; v_gene: TRBV5-1; CDR3aa: ASSLGPSGSGSTDTQY
j_gene: TRBJ2-3; v_gene: TRBV14; CDR3aa: ASSPLRGGFYTDTQY
j_gene: TRBJ1-6; v_gene: TRBV5-6; CDR3aa: ASSLSGGDSPLH
j_gene: TRBJ1-2; v_gene: TRBV7-2; CDR3aa: ANRDSNYGYT
j_gene: TRBJ2-7; v_gene: TRBV20-1; CDR3aa: SAQGGYEQY
j_gene: TRBJ2-5; v_gene: TRBV7-8; CDR3aa: ASSPKRGWGTQY
j_gene: TRBJ1-1; v_gene: TRBV19; CDR3aa: ASSIWQMNTEAF
j_gene: TRBJ1-5; v_gene: TRBV10-3; CDR3aa: AISGQGAGNQPQH
j_gene: TRBJ1-1; v_gene: TRBV28; CDR3aa: ASSSEGAKEAF
j_gene: TRBJ2-3; v_gene: TRBV10-3; CDR3aa: AAQAGLAGILPSTDTQY
j_gene: TRBJ2-1; v_gene: TRBV19; CDR3aa: ASSRDSASEQF
j_gene: TRBJ1-2; v_gene: TRBV9; CDR3aa: ASSFRDSLYGYT
j_gene: TRBJ1-2; v_gene: TRBV20-1; CDR3aa: SASGGSYGYT
j_gene: TRBJ2-3; v_gene: TRBV5-1; CDR3aa: ASSRLAGYTDTQY
j_gene: TRBJ1-5; v_gene: TRBV5-4; CDR3aa: ASSLGPGGNQPQH
j_gene: TRBJ2-2; v_gene: TRBV7-2; CDR3aa: ASSQGLPANTGELF
j_gene: TRBJ1-4; v_gene: TRBV18; CDR3aa: ASSPGQGDEKLF
j_gene: TRBJ2-2; v_gene: TRBV7-3; CDR3aa: ASSQQGTGLTGELF
j_gene: TRBJ1-2; v_gene: TRBV29-1; CDR3aa: SAGGSNYGYT
j_gene: TRBJ1-4; v_gene: TRBV25-1; CDR3aa: ASSDSLTGEKLF
j_gene: TRBJ1-2; v_gene: TRBV6-5; CDR3aa: ASSPRTGAEYGYT
j_gene: TRBJ1-5; v_gene: TRBV30; CDR3aa: AWTHGGAGDQPQH
j_gene: TRBJ2-2; v_gene: TRBV7-3; CDR3aa: ASSPRAGGHTGELF
j_gene: TRBJ2-1; v_gene: TRBV20-1; CDR3aa: SARAGPYF